This T cell receptor beta chain stems from a study of response to subunit inactivated influenza vaccine. Findings of the study overall: It was suggested by the authors that few new T cells are recruited by each seasonal influenza vaccination.

CDR3 length equals 14 residues. The germline V gene has CDR1 DFQATT and CDR2 SNEGSKA (reference sequence). Unmatched junction bases numbered 4, after V lost 5 bases and J lost 1 base. A word on this clonotype: Its specificity is not known.

MiXCR was run by TCRdb on the RT-PCR reads, yielding one entry per CDR3 protein. The sample lists more than 150,000 distinct CDR3 sequences, 7.5% to 10% seen once, with 9.5% to 13% in the top ten. V gene TRBV20-1 combines with J gene TRBJ2-5; 10 bases fit TRBD1. This specimen consisted of non-naive T cells sorted from PBMCs, obtained on the day of vaccination. The clonotype originates from a man between 50 and 59 years old who received an inactivated influenza vaccine. CDR3 coding DNA: TGCAGTGCTTTTAGGACAGGGGGCCAAGAGACCCAGTACTTC. Protein product: CSAFRTGGQETQYF.